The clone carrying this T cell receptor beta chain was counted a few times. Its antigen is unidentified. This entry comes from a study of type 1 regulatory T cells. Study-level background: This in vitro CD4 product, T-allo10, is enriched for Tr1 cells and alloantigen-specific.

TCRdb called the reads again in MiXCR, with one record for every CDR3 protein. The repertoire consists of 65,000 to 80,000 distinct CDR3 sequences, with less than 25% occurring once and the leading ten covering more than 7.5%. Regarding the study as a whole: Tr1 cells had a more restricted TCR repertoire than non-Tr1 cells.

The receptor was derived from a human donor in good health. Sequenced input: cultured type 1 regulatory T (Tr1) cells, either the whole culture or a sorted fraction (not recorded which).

The CDR3 loop is CATWGVTGRENYGYTF. Written as DNA, the CDR3 is TGTGCCACCTGGGGCGTGACAGGGAGGGAAAACTATGGCTACACCTTC. This chain joins TRBV28 and TRBJ1-2, with TRBD1 identical over 7 bases. This CDR3 region has 16 residues. Per the germline V gene, CDR1 is MDHEN and CDR2 is SYDVKM. Germline trimming cut 10 bases from V and 2 bases from J; bases unmatched to any gene: 16.